The sequence of this T cell receptor (beta chain) was determined in a study of shared clonotypes between healthy human individuals (dated by TCRdb to 2018 to 2020). For context, the study as a whole: A few men and a couple of women, aged 18 to 49 years, made up the cohort. Different laboratories and diverse techniques were used to prepare libraries and sequence TCR repertoires, to increase sequencing depth and limit assay-specific biases. To estimate repertoire size and how much clonotype sharing occurs between individuals, the study deeply sequenced the blood TCR repertoires of about 5 healthy adults. Per donor, leukapheresis produced somewhere between about 0.94 and 9 billion PBMCs. Per donor, three plates each were used for CD4 naive and CD4 memory, two for CD8 naive, and one for CD8 memory.

Using the deep immunoSEQ assay, multiplex PCR amplified TCR CDR3 regions from genomic DNA. Extracted genomic DNA from each cell subset was distributed evenly across all wells of several immunoSEQ 96-well plates, and each plate was treated as a replicate. For sorted subsets, roughly 200 ng of genomic DNA, equivalent to 25,000 to 30,000 T cell genomes, went into each replicate PCR. Purified libraries were quantified with a Qubit 3.0 fluorometer, sized on a Bioanalyzer 2100, and re-quantified with the KAPA Library Quantification kit. A separate single-read 150-cycle Illumina NextSeq 550 flow cell was used to sequence each immunoSEQ 96-well plate. Per the original workflow: The immunoSEQ output contained only junctional sequences without quality scores, so filtering could not match that applied to full-length reads. Sequences were annotated with PyIR, a Python wrapper for IgBLAST v1.9, using IMGT germline references to assign V/J genes and CDR3. Any read was removed if the V/J assignment was weak (E-value above 1e-6), the CDR3 was missing, or the read contained stop codons, out-of-frame junctions, or ambiguous translated residues. V3J clonotypes were defined by identical inferred V gene, J gene, and CDR3 amino acid sequence. Percentage overlap between repertoires was calculated by dividing the number of shared unique clonotypes by the size of the smaller repertoire. Richness of each repertoire was evaluated using RTK rarefaction, the Chao1 estimator, and Recon v2.1 estimates of unobserved clonotypes. OLGA was used to compute generation probabilities for all TCRbeta clonotypes that the gDNA method yielded from a handful of donors. TCRdb re-hosts the immuneACCESS table, in-frame sequences only. Its copies lack some clones; in the studies checked, an unresolved V gene accounts for under half of them, and the cause for the rest is not known. The V and J calls and the clone size are those of that table, but D and trimming were determined from the DNA. Recorded for this sample are millions of clones; roughly nine tenths of them occurred a single time. The ten largest clones add up to about 0.13% of the sample.

The donors were healthy, HIV-negative adults with no recently reported acute infections or vaccinations. Only Caucasian adults living in Nashville, Tennessee, USA were represented among the donors. CD4+ T cells were enriched through magnetic negative selection, after which naive cells were positively selected on CD45RA and the remaining negative fraction served as the memory subset. Blood was collected by leukapheresis, and PBMCs were isolated by Ficoll-Histopaque density gradient centrifugation and then cryopreserved in liquid nitrogen vapor phase. Analytical flow cytometry was used to check the purity and quantity of each magnetically sorted T cell population. Genomic DNA was isolated from each sorted fraction and quantified by UV absorbance on a Nanodrop 2000c. Points the paper makes about the study in general: Higher generation probabilities were observed for clonotypes shared by all four sorted-subset donors than for non-shared clonotypes. Because the study included a small number of donors, the genetic and exposure-history diversity represented was limited. Rarefaction of sorted-subset datasets indicated incomplete sequencing despite the large sequencing depth. Sampling was limited to blood, and TCR repertoires in tissue likely differ from TCR repertoires in blood. Across four donors, around 5% of naive CD4, 3% to 4% of naive CD8, about 2% of memory CD4, and 0.3% to 0.45% of memory CD8 clonotypes were shared. Larger estimated clonotype richness was generally found for naive subsets than for memory subsets. Based on pairwise subsampling, the degree of clonotype sharing among donors was expected to be affected by sequencing depth.

Note on this clone: Its binding antigen is unknown. The input lacks base qualities; no much larger clone sits a single base away.

CDR1 and CDR2, looked up from the germline V gene, are SNHLY and FYNNEI. The CDR3 goes from the cysteine to the phenylalanine over 15 residues. Only the CDR3 region is kept as DNA, spanning 45 bases read in frame from base 1. Trimmed from V: 1 base; trimmed from J: 5 bases; junction bases lacking a gene match: 6. Sequenced sample: naive CD4+ T cells sorted from blood. In the paper's terms, the cell subset or site label means: CD45RA+ positively selected. The chain is assembled from TRBV2 and TRBJ2-7, with 9 central nucleotides matching TRBD2. This TCR was recovered from a man younger than 35 in good health. DNA sequence: TGTGCCAGCAGTGAAGAGGGACTAGCACTACACGAGCAGTACTTC. This yields the protein CASSEEGLALHEQYF. The CDR3, completed at both ends by the reference TRBV2 and TRBJ2-7 genes, gives the full variable domain EPEVTQTPSHQVTQMGQEVILRCVPISNHLYFYWYRQILGQKVEFLVSFYNNEISEKSEIFDDQFSVERPDGSNFTLKIRSTKLEDSAMYFCASSEEGLALHEQYFGPGTRLTVT.